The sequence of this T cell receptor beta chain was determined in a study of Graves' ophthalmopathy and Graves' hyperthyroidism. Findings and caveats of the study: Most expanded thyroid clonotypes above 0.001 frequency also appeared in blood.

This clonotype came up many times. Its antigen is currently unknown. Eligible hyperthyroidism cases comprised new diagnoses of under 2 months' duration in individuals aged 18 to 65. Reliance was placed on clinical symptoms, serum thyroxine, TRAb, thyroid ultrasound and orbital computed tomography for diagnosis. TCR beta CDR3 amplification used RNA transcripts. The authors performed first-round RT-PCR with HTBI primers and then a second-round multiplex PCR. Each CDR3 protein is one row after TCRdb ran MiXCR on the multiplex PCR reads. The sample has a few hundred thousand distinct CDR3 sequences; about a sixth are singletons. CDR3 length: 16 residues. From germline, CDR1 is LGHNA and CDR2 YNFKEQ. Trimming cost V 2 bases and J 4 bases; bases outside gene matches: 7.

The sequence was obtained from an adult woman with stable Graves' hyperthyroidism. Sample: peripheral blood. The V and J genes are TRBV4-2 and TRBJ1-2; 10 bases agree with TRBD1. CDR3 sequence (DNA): TGTGCCAGCAGCCAACCGGGACAGGGGTTCGGCTATGGCTACACCTTC. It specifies CASSQPGQGFGYGYTF.